The 20 T cell receptor beta chains below come from one sample, sequenced in a study of Graves' ophthalmopathy and Graves' hyperthyroidism. As the template, RNA transcripts were used to amplify TCR beta CDR3 regions. Scientists carried out first-round RT-PCR using HTBI primers and then a second-round multiplex PCR. TCRdb redid the calling of the multiplex PCR reads with MiXCR, one entry per CDR3 protein. The data contain approximately 1.2 million distinct CDR3 sequences, about 35% of them singletons. Sequencing was carried out using peripheral blood or thyroid tissue (not recorded which). Receptor source: an adult man with Graves' hyperthyroidism.

This clonotype was picked up a small number of times. V gene TRBV5-5 combines with J gene TRBJ1-1; D remains ambiguous. CDR1 is SGHKS, CDR2 YYEKEE, per germline (reference sequence). There are 14 residues in the CDR3. The V end lost 2 bases, the J end lost 0 bases, and 8 bases lay between the germline ends. The CDR3 region is CASSLWTLNTEAFF. CDR3 nucleotides: TGTGCCAGCAGCTTATGGACCCTGAACACTGAAGCTTTCTTT. The variable domain in full, with the rest retrieved from reference TRBV5-5 and TRBJ1-1, is DAGVTQSPTHLIKTRGQQVTLRCSPISGHKSVSWYQQVLGQGPQFIFQYYEKEERGRGNFPDRFSARQFPNYSSELNVNALLLGDSALYLCASSLWTLNTEAFFGQGTRLTVV.

The chain carries TRBV29-1 and TRBJ1-2, with a tentative D call TRBD1 (6 bases). CDR1 is SQVTM and CDR2 is ANQGSEA in the germline V gene. The length of the CDR3 is 15 residues. V gave up 0 bases and J gave up 4 bases, with 15 bases separating them. The CDR3 DNA follows: TGCAGCGTTGAAGACCCCAGGGGCATTTTCTATGGCTACACCTTC. It translates to CSVEDPRGIFYGYTF.

Regarding this clonotype: A much larger clonotype is one base distant, so this may be a read error. The chain links TRBV7-8 to TRBJ2-7; the D is unclear. The CDR3 runs to 14 residues. Germline V CDR1 and CDR2: SGHVS, FQNEAQ. The DNA of the CDR3 is TGTGCCAGCAGCTTAGGGGCGACCTCCTGCGAGCAGTACTTC. As protein: CASSLGATSCEQYF.

The chain links TRBV29-1 to TRBJ1-3; D might be TRBD1 (5 bases). CDR1 and CDR2 (germline): SQVTM, ANQGSEA. This CDR3 has 15 residues. V was pared by 5 bases and J by 0 bases, with 14 bases between. The CDR3 DNA reads TGCAGCGTTTTGGGGGGTTCGAGCTCTGGAAACACCATATATTTT. This translates into CSVLGGSSSGNTIYF.

With regard to this clonotype: One end of the junction fails to match germline, which may point to a read error. V gene TRBV5-1 combines with J gene TRBJ2-7; TRBD1 agrees at 7 bases. The germline CDR1 and CDR2 sequences are SGHRS and YFSETQ. The CDR3 is made up of 14 amino acids. CDR3 sequence reads: CASSFGQVTYEQYF. CDR3 nucleotide sequence: TGTGCCAGCAGCTTTGGACAGGTGACCTACGAGCAGTACTTC.

Note on this clonotype: The junction departs from germline at one end; a sequencing error may be responsible. The chain is built from TRBV20-1 and TRBJ1-2, with 8 nucleotides matching TRBD1. Germline V gene lookup returns CDR1 DFQATT and CDR2 SNEGSKA (reference sequence). The CDR3 runs 13 residues. This CDR3 is CETERTGSYGYTF. The CDR3, as DNA: TGTGAGACCGAGAGGACAGGGAGCTATGGCTACACCTTC.

This clonotype was seen many times. V usage is TRBV9 and J usage is TRBJ2-7; 10 nucleotides agree with TRBD1. CDR1 SGDLS and CDR2 YYNGEE come from the germline V gene. Trimming cost V 0 bases and J 5 bases; bases outside gene matches: 2. CDR3 length: 14 amino acids. The CDR3 sequence: CASSVETGGDEQYF. The DNA for the CDR3 is TGTGCCAGCAGCGTAGAGACAGGGGGCGACGAGCAGTACTTC.

As regards this clonotype: Because the CDR3's place on the DNA is in doubt, the DNA is left out and the CDR3 is given as listed by TCRdb. V and J are TRBV15 and TRBJ1-1. The length of the CDR3 is 22 amino acids, counting both ends. CDR1 and CDR2 (germline): LNHNV, YYDKDF (reference sequence). CDR3 residues: CATSRENLCASSWADPNTEAFF.

The chain combines TRBV7-8 with TRBJ1-1, with a weak D call TRBD1 (5 bases). This CDR3 is 14 amino acids long. V lost 6 bases and J lost 4, with 15 bases in between. Germline V lookup: CDR1 SGHVS, CDR2 FQNEAQ. The CDR3 DNA follows: TGTGCCAGCAGGAGGGGACGGGGGGGCACTGAAGCTTTCTTT. This translates into CASRRGRGGTEAFF.

This clonotype was detected a few times. V usage is TRBV10-3 and J usage is TRBJ2-6; D is unresolved. The V gene lost 4 bases and the J gene lost 0 bases, with 10 bases spanning the gap. The CDR3 totals 16 residues. The V gene's germline CDR1 is ENHRY and CDR2 SYGVKD. The CDR3 is CAISAGSDSGANVLTF. The CDR3 DNA reads as TGTGCCATCAGTGCGGGCTCAGACTCTGGGGCCAACGTCCTGACTTTC.

Worth noting for this clonotype: A read error may account for a junction end that differs from germline. The rearrangement links TRBV7-2 to TRBJ1-3; the D is unclear. The germline V gene encodes CDR1 SGHTA and CDR2 FQGNSA. The CDR3 is made up of 18 amino acids. For the CDR3, the DNA is TGTGCCACCAGCAGAGATCCGAACCCGTGGGGAACTGGAAACACCATATATTTT. Translation gives CATSRDPNPWGTGNTIYF.

CDR3 DNA sequence: TGTGCCAGCAGTGGGCAGACGGCGACCAGGGGGACTGAAGCTTTCTTT. It translates to CASSGQTATRGTEAFF. This chain joins TRBV6-6 and TRBJ1-1, with 7 bases matching TRBD1. CDR3 length: 16 amino acids. Losses at the gene ends were 5 bases for V and 5 bases for J; bases not matched to a gene: 14. Per germline, CDR1 MNHNY and CDR2 SVGAGI (reference sequence).

J is TRBJ1-1 and V is TRBV6-5; tentative D call: TRBD1 (5 bases). The V and J ends lost 6 bases and 5 bases respectively, with 13 bases between them. The germline CDR1 and CDR2 sequences are MNHEY and SVGAGI. CDR3 length: 13 amino acids. CDR3 residues: CASRHDSYTEAFF. The CDR3 DNA reads TGTGCCAGCAGACACGACAGTTATACTGAAGCTTTCTTT.

The chain recombines TRBV6-5 with TRBJ1-4; D unclear. The CDR3 extends over 14 amino acids. Trimming stripped 4 bases from V and 4 bases from J, with 10 bases between. Looked up from germline, CDR1 is MNHEY and CDR2 is SVGAGI. The CDR3 coding sequence is TGTGCCAGCAGTTTAGCGGCCATTAATGAAAAACTGTTTTTT. It encodes CASSLAAINEKLFF.

The V gene is TRBV6-6, the J gene TRBJ1-4; TRBD1 matches 8 bases. Germline lookup yields CDR1 MNHNY and CDR2 SVGAGI (reference sequence). This CDR3 region has 14 residues. Losses at the gene ends were 6 bases for V and 8 bases for J; bases not matched to a gene: 8. The CDR3 reads CASSSDRAEEKLFF. Written as DNA, the CDR3 is TGTGCCAGCAGCTCGGACAGGGCGGAGGAAAAACTGTTTTTT.

As regards this clonotype: A clone one base away is much larger, so this may be a read error. The chain carries TRBV27 and TRBJ1-1; a possible D gene is TRBD1 (6 bases). The CDR3 has 13 amino acids. Looked up from germline, CDR1 is MNHEY and CDR2 is SMNVEV (reference sequence). V lost 4 bases to trimming and J lost 3 bases, with 9 bases between them. CDR3 nucleotides: TGTGCCAGCAGTTACAGGGTGGACACTGAAGCTTTCTTT. This encodes CASSYRVDTEAFF.

V is TRBV10-3 and J is TRBJ2-7, with D uncertain. The germline gives CDR1 ENHRY, CDR2 SYGVKD. The CDR3 is made up of 14 amino acids. The V end lost 4 bases, the J end lost 9 bases, and 19 bases lay between the germline ends. CDR3 DNA: TGTGCCATCAGTGCCTGGCTGAGCTATGGCGGGCAGTACTTC. As protein: CAISAWLSYGGQYF.

This chain joins TRBV10-3 and TRBJ2-5; 14 bases match TRBD2. The germline CDR1 and CDR2 sequences are ENHRY and SYGVKD. CDR3 length: 16 amino acids. V gave up 10 bases and J gave up 3 bases; unmatched junction bases: 10. CDR3 amino acids: CASVGLAGVKEETQYF. DNA for the CDR3: TGTGCCAGCGTGGGACTAGCGGGAGTTAAGGAAGAGACCCAGTACTTC.

This clonotype was detected a few times. The rearrangement uses TRBV5-5 and TRBJ2-6; possibly TRBD1 for D (6 bases). Trimming removed 0 bases at V and 1 base at J, with 14 bases between. Germline-derived CDR1 and CDR2 are SGHKS and YYEKEE (reference sequence). The CDR3 is 18 amino acids. This CDR3 reads CASSLDRAVNSGANVLTF. CDR3 in DNA: TGTGCCAGCAGCTTGGACAGGGCCGTTAATTCTGGGGCCAACGTCCTGACTTTC.

Ten or more counts support this clonotype. The chain couples TRBV29-1 to TRBJ1-4; 8 bases are shared with TRBD1. This CDR3 has 13 residues. The ends lost 6 bases at V and 4 bases at J; junction bases unmatched: 4. CDR1 SQVTM and CDR2 ANQGSEA come from the germline V gene. The CDR3 loop is CSVRGRGNEKLFF. The CDR3 DNA reads TGCAGCGTCAGGGGGCGCGGTAATGAAAAACTGTTTTTT.